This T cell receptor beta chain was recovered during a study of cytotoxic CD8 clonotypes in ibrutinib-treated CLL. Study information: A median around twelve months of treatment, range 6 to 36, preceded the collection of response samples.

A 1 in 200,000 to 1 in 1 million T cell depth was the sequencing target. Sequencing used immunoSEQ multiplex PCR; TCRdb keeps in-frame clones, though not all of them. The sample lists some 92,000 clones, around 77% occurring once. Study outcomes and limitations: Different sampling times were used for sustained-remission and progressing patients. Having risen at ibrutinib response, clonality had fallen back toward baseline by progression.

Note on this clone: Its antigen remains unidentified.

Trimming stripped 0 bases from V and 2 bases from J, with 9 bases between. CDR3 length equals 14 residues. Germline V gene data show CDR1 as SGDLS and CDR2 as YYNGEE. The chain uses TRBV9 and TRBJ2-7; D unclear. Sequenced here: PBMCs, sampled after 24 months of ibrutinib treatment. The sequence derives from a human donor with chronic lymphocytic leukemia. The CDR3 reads CASSVEAATYEQYF. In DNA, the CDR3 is TGTGCCAGCAGCGTAGAGGCAGCCACCTACGAGCAGTACTTC.